One sample yielded the 14 T cell receptor beta chains listed below, sequenced in a study of T cell repertoires in ileal Crohn's disease. Here immunoSEQ multiplex PCR was the method, and the copy in TCRdb shows in-frame clones only, minus some. The table lists 15,000 to 20,000 clones, roughly 83% of them singletons. Sequencing used ileal tissue. The receptors were gathered from an adult with Crohn's disease.

V gene TRBV10-2 combines with J gene TRBJ2-7; the D gene is possibly TRBD1 (5 bases). Trimming took off 6 bases at V and 1 base at J, with 19 bases between the two ends. The CDR3 totals 16 residues. Germline loops: CDR1 WSHSY, CDR2 SAAADI. The CDR3 spells CASRNLRVSGSYEQYF. The DNA for the CDR3 is TGCGCCAGCAGGAACCTCAGGGTCTCCGGGTCCTACGAGCAGTACTTC.

The CDR3 nucleotides read TGCGCCAGCCGGGTCGGAGCGACCGTGAACACTGAAGCTTTCTTT. It yields the protein CASRVGATVNTEAFF. The rearrangement joins TRBV5-1 to TRBJ1-1; D not resolved. This CDR3 region has 15 residues. The germline V gene encodes CDR1 SGHRS and CDR2 YFSETQ. Deletions cut 7 bases from V and 0 bases from J, with 16 bases between.

In this sample, this clone turned up once. J is TRBJ2-5 and V is TRBV19, with D tentatively TRBD2 (6 bases). The germline V and J ends were trimmed by 6 bases and 3 bases, with 17 bases remaining between them. Germline V gene data show CDR1 as LNHDA and CDR2 as SQIVND (reference sequence). The length of the CDR3 is 15 residues. The CDR3 nucleotides are TGTGCCAGTAGACCCTCCGGGACTTTAGAAGAGACCCAGTACTTC. Protein sequence: CASRPSGTLEETQYF.

The chain is built from TRBV11-2 and TRBJ2-7; D possibly corresponds to TRBD1 (6 bases). Germline CDR1 reads SGHAT; CDR2 reads FQNNGV. Trimming took 0 bases from V and 1 from J, leaving 13 bases between them. The CDR3 covers 16 residues. For the CDR3, the DNA is TGTGCCAGCAGCTTAGACAGAAGGACAGTGTCCTACGAGCAGTACTTC. It codes for CASSLDRRTVSYEQYF. Full variable domain (missing parts from reference TRBV11-2 and TRBJ2-7): EAGVAQSPRYKIIEKRQSVAFWCNPISGHATLYWYQQILGQGPKLLIQFQNNGVVDDSQLPKDRFSAERLKGVDSTLKIQPAKLEDSAVYLCASSLDRRTVSYEQYFGPGTRLTVT.

This chain joins TRBV29-1 and TRBJ2-7; 11 positions agree with TRBD1. Losses at the gene ends were 3 bases for V and 5 bases for J; bases not matched to a gene: 6. Germline V gives CDR1 SQVTM, CDR2 ANQGSEA. The CDR3 contains 14 residues. CDR3 DNA sequence: TGCAGCGTTGATAGCGGACAGGGGGCCCACGAGCAGTACTTC. It is translated as CSVDSGQGAHEQYF.

The chain joins TRBV7-2 to TRBJ2-7, with D tentatively TRBD1 (5 bases). V was cut by 5 bases and J by 2 bases, with 16 bases left in between. This CDR3 contains 15 residues. Germline loops: CDR1 SGHTA, CDR2 FQGNSA. CDR3 sequence (DNA): TGTGCCAGCAGCCCACAGGTGGTACCTACCTACGAGCAGTACTTC. It yields the protein CASSPQVVPTYEQYF.

A single count supports this clone. The V call is TRBV5-4, the J call TRBJ2-7; D perhaps matches TRBD1 (6 bases). CDR3 length equals 13 residues. Trimming stripped 0 bases from V and 6 bases from J, with 10 bases between. CDR1 is SGHNT and CDR2 is YYREEE in the germline V gene (reference sequence). The CDR3 DNA sequence: TGTGCCAGCAGCTTGGGCAGGGGAGCCGAGCAGTACTTC. It yields the protein CASSLGRGAEQYF.

Regarding this clone: Sequence at one end of the junction differs from germline and may be a read error. The chain couples TRBV7-9 to TRBJ2-1; D may be TRBD1 or TRBD2 (5 bases each). This CDR3 is built from 15 residues. CDR1 and CDR2 (germline): SEHNR, FQNEAQ (reference sequence). CDR3 region: CASSLAEGAHNEQFF. The CDR3 nucleotides read TGTGCCAGCAGCCTAGCAGAAGGGGCCCACAATGAGCAGTTCTTC.

V and J are TRBV5-4 and TRBJ2-4, with D maybe TRBD2 (6 bases). Germline CDR1 reads SGHNT; CDR2 reads YYREEE (reference sequence). This CDR3 spans 14 amino acids. The V end was cut by 3 bases, the J end by 4 bases, with 11 bases between. This CDR3 reads CASSSGTAKNIQYF. The DNA of the CDR3 is TGTGCCAGCAGCTCTGGGACTGCGAAAAACATTCAGTACTTC. Filled out from reference TRBV5-4 and TRBJ2-4, the complete variable domain reads ETGVTQSPTHLIKTRGQQVTLRCSSQSGHNTVSWYQQALGQGPQFIFQYYREEENGRGNFPPRFSGLQFPNYSSELNVNALELDDSALYLCASSSGTAKNIQYFGAGTRLSVL.

The chain links TRBV2 to TRBJ1-2; D perhaps matches TRBD1 (6 bases). V was clipped by 0 bases and J by 6 bases, with 11 bases between them. This CDR3 comprises 14 residues. Per the germline V gene, CDR1 is SNHLY and CDR2 is FYNNEI. The CDR3 DNA reads TGTGCCAGCAGTGAAGCGGGCGCAGGGGATGGCTACACCTTC. This translates into CASSEAGAGDGYTF.

The rearrangement uses TRBV6-5 and TRBJ1-4; 7 nucleotides match TRBD1. This CDR3 region has 14 residues. Germline assignment: CDR1 MNHEY and CDR2 SVGAGI. The V segment lost 6 bases and the J segment 8 bases; nucleotides outside the gene matches: 9. The CDR3 DNA reads as TGTGCCAGCAGCTTGGGACAGTTCGGCGAAAAACTGTTTTTT. Its translation: CASSLGQFGEKLFF.

V usage is TRBV10-2 and J usage is TRBJ2-6; maybe TRBD1 (5 bases). The CDR3 has 17 residues. Between the trimmed V and J ends, which lost 6 bases and 1 base, there was a span of 16 bases. The V gene's germline CDR1 is WSHSY and CDR2 SAAADI. The CDR3 sequence: CASRQQDIRSGANVLTF. The CDR3 DNA reads TGCGCCAGCAGGCAACAGGATATTAGATCTGGGGCCAACGTCCTGACTTTC.

J is TRBJ2-7 and V is TRBV27; D is possibly TRBD2 (6 bases). Germline V lookup: CDR1 MNHEY, CDR2 SMNVEV (reference sequence). The V end lost 2 bases, the J end lost 3 bases, and 14 bases lay between the germline ends. This CDR3 has 15 amino acids. The CDR3 loop reads CASSLASGGSYEQYF. The CDR3 DNA reads TGTGCCAGCAGTTTAGCTTCAGGAGGGAGCTACGAGCAGTACTTC.

The chain links TRBV19 to TRBJ1-5, with a possible D match to TRBD1 (6 bases). CDR3 length equals 16 residues. The germline V gene has CDR1 LNHDA and CDR2 SQIVND (reference sequence). Trimming removed 4 bases at V and 0 bases at J, with 13 bases between. DNA of the CDR3: TGTGCCAGTAGTACCCTGGACAGTTATAGCAATCAGCCCCAGCATTTT. Protein sequence: CASSTLDSYSNQPQHF.